The 15 T cell receptor beta chains in this list originate from one sample, sequenced in a study of blood T cells in healthy people across ages. Sample-barcoded 5' priming and a J-beta primer mix drove a second PCR of 7 to 11 cycles. Each CDR3 protein is one row after TCRdb ran MiXCR on the 5' RACE reads. The sample lists roughly 680,000 distinct CDR3 sequences, approximately 52% occurring once. The sample comprised blood. The origin of the receptors is a woman over 75 in good health.

This clonotype occurred a few times. The V gene is TRBV20-1, the J gene TRBJ2-1, with TRBD2 matching over 7 bases. The CDR3 spans 14 residues. Germline V gene lookup returns CDR1 DFQATT and CDR2 SNEGSKA (reference sequence). The V and J ends lost 2 bases and 8 bases, in that order; junction bases with no gene match: 9. CDR3 DNA sequence: TGCAGTGCTAGAAGAGGCAGCGGGAAGGATGAGCAGTTCTTC. This encodes CSARRGSGKDEQFF.

This sequence joins TRBV3-1 and TRBJ2-1, with D tentatively TRBD2 (5 bases). The CDR3 length is 15 residues. CDR1 and CDR2 (germline): LGHDT, YNNKEL (reference sequence). Trimming took 2 bases from V and 7 from J, leaving 15 bases between them. CDR3 amino acids: CASSQTLTRDNEQFF. CDR3 DNA: TGTGCCAGCAGCCAAACCCTCACTAGGGATAATGAGCAGTTCTTC.

This sequence joins TRBV20-1 and TRBJ2-4, with a weak D call TRBD2 (5 bases). The J call may not be correct, given that the DNA end is closer to TRBJ2-7. CDR3 length equals 13 residues. Per germline, CDR1 DFQATT and CDR2 SNEGSKA (reference sequence). CDR3 amino acids: CSARAILRGEQYF. DNA for the CDR3: TGCAGTGCTAGAGCTATTCTCCGGGGCGAGCAGTACTTC.

V is TRBV29-1 and J is TRBJ2-3, with D perhaps TRBD1 (7 bases). CDR1 SQVTM and CDR2 ANQGSEA come from the germline V gene. This CDR3 is built from 15 residues. Trimming stripped 3 bases from V and 4 bases from J, with 17 bases between. The CDR3 nucleotides are TGCAGCGTTGACAGGGGGGCTCGTAACGCAGATACGCAGTATTTT. This sequence encodes CSVDRGARNADTQYF.

Note on this clonotype: This clone may be a read error of a much larger clone one base away. The chain recombines TRBV18 with TRBJ2-1; maybe TRBD2 (5 bases). Germline CDR1 reads KGHSH; CDR2 reads LQKENI. The CDR3 is 17 amino acids. V was pared by 4 bases and J by 10 bases, with 26 bases between. The CDR3 DNA is TGTGCCAGCTCACAAACTATTGGAGGAGCGCCCTTCTACGAGCAGTTCTTC. Protein sequence: CASSQTIGGAPFYEQFF.

This chain links TRBV20-1 with TRBJ1-1; the match to TRBD1 covers 9 bases. Germline CDR1 DFQATT, CDR2 SNEGSKA (reference sequence). The CDR3 length is 14 residues. V lost 5 bases, J lost 1 base, and 5 bases stayed unmatched. The CDR3 DNA sequence: TGCAGTGCTTCCGGGACAGGGAGGAACACTGAAGCTTTCTTT. It codes for CSASGTGRNTEAFF.

This sequence joins TRBV29-1 and TRBJ2-2; 7 nucleotides agree with TRBD2. CDR3 length: 15 amino acids. The V and J ends lost 2 bases and 6 bases, in that order; junction bases with no gene match: 9. The germline CDR1 and CDR2 sequences are SQVTM and ANQGSEA. CDR3 DNA sequence: TGCAGCGTTGAAAGAGCGGGGAAGGCTCCCGGGGAGCTGTTTTTT. Amino acids: CSVERAGKAPGELFF.

This clonotype was counted only a few times. This chain links TRBV5-1 with TRBJ2-3; D gene unclear. The germline CDR1 and CDR2 sequences are SGHRS and YFSETQ. V was pared by 0 bases and J by 10 bases, with 9 bases between. The CDR3 covers 12 residues. In DNA form, the CDR3 reads TGCGCCAGCAGCTTGGGGCAAGCCTCGCAGTATTTT. Encoded protein: CASSLGQASQYF. The full variable domain, completed using reference TRBV5-1 and TRBJ2-3, is KAGVTQTPRYLIKTRGQQVTLSCSPISGHRSVSWYQQTPGQGLQFLFEYFSETQRNKGNFPGRFSGRQFSNSRSEMNVSTLELGDSALYLCASSLGQASQYFGPGTRLTVL.

This clonotype has ten or more counts. The chain is built from TRBV7-9 and TRBJ1-6; 8 bases are a match to TRBD1. V trimming: 5 bases; J trimming: 10 bases; junction bases outside the gene matches: 7. The germline CDR1 and CDR2 sequences are SEHNR and FQNEAQ (reference sequence). This CDR3 contains 14 residues. CDR3 DNA sequence: TGTGCCAGCAGCCCGACAGGGGTAGGCTCACCCCTCCACTTT. Amino acids: CASSPTGVGSPLHF.

The rearrangement links TRBV2 to TRBJ1-2; a possible D gene is TRBD1 (5 bases). Germline-derived CDR1 and CDR2 are SNHLY and FYNNEI. The ends were cut back, 3 bases at V and 6 bases at J, with 11 bases in the middle. This CDR3 is built from 13 residues. The CDR3 region has the DNA TGTGCCAGCAGTGAGTTGCAGGGAGATGGCTACACCTTC. Residues: CASSELQGDGYTF.

The chain carries TRBV20-1 and TRBJ2-4, with a weak D call TRBD1 (5 bases). Judging by the DNA end, TRBJ2-7 fits better; the J call may be wrong. The CDR3 is 10 amino acids. The germline gives CDR1 DFQATT, CDR2 SNEGSKA (reference sequence). In DNA, the CDR3 is TGCAGTGCTGCAGGGTACGAGCAGTACTTC. Its translation is CSAAGYEQYF.

This chain uses TRBV20-1 with TRBJ2-7; weak D call: TRBD1 (5 bases). CDR1 and CDR2 (germline): DFQATT, SNEGSKA (reference sequence). This CDR3 region has 12 residues. V was pared by 6 bases and J by 1 base, with 10 bases between. For the CDR3, the DNA is TGCAGTGCGCAACCAGGGTCCTACGAGCAGTACTTC. Residues: CSAQPGSYEQYF.

This clonotype appeared many times. V usage is TRBV18 and J usage is TRBJ2-5; D is perhaps TRBD2 (5 bases). Germline values: CDR1 KGHSH, CDR2 LQKENI. The V end lost 3 bases, the J end lost 4 bases, and 9 bases lay between the germline ends. The CDR3 is 13 amino acids. CDR3 in DNA: TGTGCCAGCTCACCCGACTATGGAGAGACCCAGTACTTC. It is translated as CASSPDYGETQYF.

This clonotype was recorded at least ten times. The chain combines TRBV12-3 or TRBV12-4 with TRBJ2-2; 10 positions match TRBD1. This CDR3 is built from 14 residues. After removal of 5 bases from V and 5 bases from J, the junction contained 2 bases not matched to a gene. This CDR3 is CASSRQGATGELFF. In DNA, the CDR3 is TGTGCCAGCAGTCGACAGGGGGCGACCGGGGAGCTGTTTTTT.

The chain joins TRBV29-1 to TRBJ2-5, with 9 bases matching TRBD2. V lost 1 base and J lost 5; bases outside the gene matches: 5. CDR1 SQVTM and CDR2 ANQGSEA come from the germline V gene. The CDR3 contains 14 residues. CDR3 nucleotides: TGCAGCGTTGAAGTAGCGGGGGCCAAGGAGACCCAGTACTTC. Amino acid sequence: CSVEVAGAKETQYF.